This TCR beta chain was sequenced in a study of spatial heterogeneity in lung cancer. Time point noted: sample taken at primary tumor resection. The CDR3 has 16 residues. Looked up from germline, CDR1 is LGHNA and CDR2 is YSLEER. Trimming removed 3 bases from V and 2 bases from J, with 13 bases in between. This clonotype was observed many times. Each molecule of TCR cDNA was tagged with one unique molecular identifier. TCRdb ran MiXCR on the 5' RACE reads and lists one entry per CDR3 protein. The table has 45,000 to 55,000 distinct CDR3 sequences, under 6% seen once. The specimen comprised PBMCs, sampled at surgery. This TCR was sampled from a male donor with early-stage non-small cell lung cancer. The chain is built from TRBV4-3 and TRBJ2-2; D may match TRBD1 or TRBD2 (5 bases each). The CDR3 sequence: CASSQIGTVNTGELFF. The CDR3 nucleotides read TGCGCCAGCAGCCAGATCGGGACGGTCAACACCGGGGAGCTGTTTTTT.